The 18 T cell receptor beta chains below come from one sample, sequenced in a study of T cells in Graves' hyperthyroidism and ophthalmopathy. TCR beta CDR3 regions were amplified from RNA transcripts. A set of HTBI primers served as the primers for a first-round RT-PCR of the TCR CDR3. MiXCR, applied by TCRdb to the multiplex PCR reads, yields one record per CDR3 protein. The sample includes 500,000 to 650,000 distinct CDR3 sequences, over 45% seen only once; the top ten take 35% to 50%. The specimen was peripheral blood or thyroid tissue (not recorded which). The receptors were sampled from an adult woman with Graves' disease, either hyperthyroidism or ophthalmopathy (not recorded which).

The chain couples TRBV12-3 or TRBV12-4 to TRBJ2-7, with D possibly matching TRBD2 (5 bases). The CDR3 consists of 15 residues. The germline V and J ends were trimmed by 6 bases and 3 bases, with 18 bases remaining between them. The CDR3 nucleotides read TGTGCCAGCAGCATAGAGGGTGGGAACTTCTACGAGCAGTACTTC. It yields the protein CASSIEGGNFYEQYF.

The chain recombines TRBV15 with TRBJ2-7; D is possibly TRBD2 (6 bases). This CDR3 has 14 residues. Trimming stripped 0 bases from V and 5 bases from J, with 11 bases between. Germline lookup yields CDR1 LNHNV and CDR2 YYDKDF (reference sequence). The CDR3 sequence: CATSRDWGVDEQYF. DNA for the CDR3: TGTGCCACCAGCAGAGATTGGGGGGTCGACGAGCAGTACTTC. Using reference TRBV15 and TRBJ2-7 for the parts outside the CDR3, the full variable domain is DAMVIQNPRYQVTQFGKPVTLSCSQTLNHNVMYWYQQKSSQAPKLLFHYYDKDFNNEADTPDNFQSRRPNTSFCFLDIRSPGLGDTAMYLCATSRDWGVDEQYFGPGTRLTVT.

The chain has TRBV2 and TRBJ2-7; D gene ambiguous. Germline CDR1 and CDR2: SNHLY and FYNNEI. V was clipped by 2 bases and J by 0 bases, with 8 bases between them. There are 14 residues in the CDR3. The CDR3 region is CASSEYSYSYEQYF. CDR3 nucleotide sequence: TGTGCCAGCAGTGAATACAGCTACTCCTACGAGCAGTACTTC.

There are a few counts of this clonotype. V gene TRBV19 combines with J gene TRBJ1-5; 8 bases are a match to TRBD1. The length of the CDR3 is 15 residues. V lost 0 bases, J lost 6 bases, and 4 bases stayed unmatched. Germline V gives CDR1 LNHDA, CDR2 SQIVND (reference sequence). The CDR3 is CASSIDQGAGQPQHF. The CDR3 DNA is TGTGCCAGTAGTATAGATCAGGGGGCAGGTCAGCCCCAGCATTTT.

The chain is built from TRBV24-1 and TRBJ1-5; 9 bases match TRBD1. The CDR3 runs to 12 residues. The germline V gene has CDR1 KGHDR and CDR2 SFDVKD. The ends lost 9 bases at V and 11 bases at J; junction bases unmatched: 7. The CDR3 DNA reads as TGTGCCACCGGACAGGGGTTAGGAGCCCAGCATTTT. Its translation: CATGQGLGAQHF.

The chain couples TRBV2 to TRBJ2-2; D is possibly TRBD1 or TRBD2 (5 bases each). Trimming removed 2 bases at V and 7 bases at J, with 11 bases between. The germline CDR1 and CDR2 sequences are SNHLY and FYNNEI. The CDR3 runs 14 residues. The CDR3 region has the DNA TGTGCCAGCAGTGAATACCCGAGGGGCGGGGAGCTGTTTTTT. Its protein product is CASSEYPRGGELFF.

DNA for the CDR3: TGTGCCAGCAGTTTGAGGGGGGGAGACACGACCCAGCATTTT. Translation: CASSLRGGDTTQHF. The genes are TRBV6-4 and TRBJ1-5; D might be TRBD1 (6 bases). CDR1 and CDR2 (germline): MRHNA, SNTAGT. Trimming took off 5 bases at V and 11 bases at J, with 19 bases between the two ends. The CDR3 extends over 14 amino acids.

The V and J genes are TRBV6-5 and TRBJ1-6; 8 bases fit TRBD1. Germline trimming cut 7 bases from V and 9 bases from J; bases unmatched to any gene: 11. The CDR3 runs to 15 residues. Germline V CDR1 and CDR2: MNHEY, SVGAGI. CDR3 DNA: TGTGCCAGCAAAAACGCAGGGGGCGGGAGTTCACCCCTCCACTTT. It is translated as CASKNAGGGSSPLHF.

The sample holds a few counts of this clonotype. This sequence joins TRBV29-1 and TRBJ1-1; a possible D gene is TRBD1 (5 bases). The CDR3 is made up of 10 amino acids. V was cut by 6 bases and J by 6 bases, with 8 bases left in between. From germline, CDR1 is SQVTM and CDR2 ANQGSEA. The CDR3 DNA sequence: TGCAGCGTGAGGGGTGCTGAAGCTTTCTTT. Protein product: CSVRGAEAFF.

The chain joins TRBV7-9 to TRBJ1-1; unclear D gene. CDR3 size: 14 residues. Trimming shortened V by 5 bases and J by 5 bases, and 15 bases separated the two germline ends. Germline CDR1 SEHNR, CDR2 FQNEAQ (reference sequence). The CDR3 spells CASSGRVMETEAFF. The CDR3 bases are TGTGCCAGCAGCGGGAGAGTGATGGAGACTGAAGCTTTCTTT.

This chain connects TRBV20-1 to TRBJ1-5; 8 bases are shared with TRBD1. The CDR3 has 16 residues. Germline assignment: CDR1 DFQATT and CDR2 SNEGSKA (reference sequence). V gave up 2 bases and J gave up 6 bases; unmatched junction bases: 12. CDR3 region: CSARRGRGRSGQPQHF. Here the CDR3 DNA reads TGCAGTGCTAGACGTGGCAGGGGGCGATCTGGTCAGCCCCAGCATTTT.

This clonotype came up a few times. V gene TRBV7-9 combines with J gene TRBJ1-5; D ambiguous. The ends were cut back, 5 bases at V and 9 bases at J, with 11 bases in the middle. The CDR3 runs to 12 residues. CDR1 is SEHNR and CDR2 is FQNEAQ in the germline V gene (reference sequence). The CDR3 loop is CASSPRWGPQHF. The CDR3 bases are TGTGCCAGCAGCCCACGTTGGGGGCCCCAGCATTTT.

With regard to this clonotype: A read error may be the cause here, since a much bigger clone is one base away. V is TRBV2 and J is TRBJ2-5; 11 positions match TRBD2. This CDR3 has 16 residues. Germline V gene lookup returns CDR1 SNHLY and CDR2 FYNNEI. V was pared by 4 bases and J by 2 bases, with 6 bases of the junction left unmatched. This chain's CDR3 is CASSVRTSGLQETQYF. CDR3 nucleotides: TGTGCCAGCAGTGTCCGGACTAGCGGGCTACAAGAGACCCAGTACTTC.

This clonotype has a count of ten or more. The gene calls are TRBV19 and TRBJ1-5; D is unclear. CDR1 and CDR2 from the germline V gene are LNHDA and SQIVND (reference sequence). Between the trimmed V and J ends, which lost 4 bases and 5 bases, there was a span of 15 bases. This CDR3 comprises 15 residues. DNA for the CDR3: TGTGCCAGTAGTAAGGTGGCCCGGCGCTATCAGCCCCAGCATTTT. As protein: CASSKVARRYQPQHF.

This clonotype was seen many times. V is TRBV6-5 and J is TRBJ1-2; D is unclear. V shed 2 bases and J shed 2 bases, with 6 bases lying between them. The CDR3 consists of 13 residues. The germline gives CDR1 MNHEY, CDR2 SVGAGI. CDR3 amino acids: CASSYRQNYGYTF. The CDR3 region has the DNA TGTGCCAGCAGTTACAGGCAGAACTATGGCTACACCTTC.

This clonotype turned up a few times. The V and J genes are TRBV29-1 and TRBJ2-7, with TRBD2 as a possible D gene (6 bases). Germline-derived CDR1 and CDR2 are SQVTM and ANQGSEA. This CDR3 comprises 13 residues. V lost 7 bases and J 5 bases, leaving 18 bases between the germline ends. This CDR3 reads CSGWGVEIDEQYF. In nucleotides, the CDR3 is TGCAGCGGTTGGGGGGTGGAAATTGACGAGCAGTACTTC.

The V call is TRBV5-1, the J call TRBJ2-6; perhaps TRBD1 as D (5 bases). The V and J ends lost 3 bases and 0 bases respectively, with 13 bases between them. Germline V lookup: CDR1 SGHRS, CDR2 YFSETQ. This CDR3 has 17 residues. CDR3 region: CASSSSTGFSGANVLTF. The DNA of the CDR3 is TGCGCCAGCAGCTCCTCCACAGGCTTCTCTGGGGCCAACGTCCTGACTTTC.

CDR3 coding DNA: TGTGCCAGCAGGACTAGCGGGAGAGCAGGGACCCAGTACTTC. This sequence encodes CASRTSGRAGTQYF. The chain joins TRBV12-3 or TRBV12-4 to TRBJ2-5; 12 bases map to TRBD2. The CDR3 consists of 14 residues. The V and J ends lost 6 bases and 7 bases, in that order; junction bases with no gene match: 6.